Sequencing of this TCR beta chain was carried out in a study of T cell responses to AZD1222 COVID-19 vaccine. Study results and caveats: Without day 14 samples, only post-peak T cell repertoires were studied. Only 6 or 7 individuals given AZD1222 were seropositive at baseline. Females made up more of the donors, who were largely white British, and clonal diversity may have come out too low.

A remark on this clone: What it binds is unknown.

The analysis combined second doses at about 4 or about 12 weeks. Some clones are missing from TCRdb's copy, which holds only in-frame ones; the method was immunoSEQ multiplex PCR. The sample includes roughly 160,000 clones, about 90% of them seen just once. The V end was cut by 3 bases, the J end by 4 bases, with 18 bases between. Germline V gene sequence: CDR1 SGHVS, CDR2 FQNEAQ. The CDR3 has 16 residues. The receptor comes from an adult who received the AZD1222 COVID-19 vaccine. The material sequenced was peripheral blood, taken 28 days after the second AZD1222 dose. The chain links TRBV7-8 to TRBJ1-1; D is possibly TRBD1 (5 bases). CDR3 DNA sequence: TGTGCCAGCAGCTTTTCAGTTGGGCTGAGGGGCACTGAAGCTTTCTTT. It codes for CASSFSVGLRGTEAFF.